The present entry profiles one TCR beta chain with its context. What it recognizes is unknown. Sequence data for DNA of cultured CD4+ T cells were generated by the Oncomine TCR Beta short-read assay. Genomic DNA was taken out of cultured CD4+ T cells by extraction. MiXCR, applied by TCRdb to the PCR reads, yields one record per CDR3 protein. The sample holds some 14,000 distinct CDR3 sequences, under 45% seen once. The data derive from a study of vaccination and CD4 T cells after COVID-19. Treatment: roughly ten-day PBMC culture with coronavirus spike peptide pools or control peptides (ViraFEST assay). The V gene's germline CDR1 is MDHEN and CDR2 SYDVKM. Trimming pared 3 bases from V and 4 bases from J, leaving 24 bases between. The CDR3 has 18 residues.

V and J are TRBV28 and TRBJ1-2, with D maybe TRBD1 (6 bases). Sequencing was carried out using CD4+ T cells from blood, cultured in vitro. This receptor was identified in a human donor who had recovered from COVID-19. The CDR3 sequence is CASSFGGRLTAGVYGYTF. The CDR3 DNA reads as TGTGCCAGCAGTTTCGGGGGCCGATTAACCGCGGGTGTCTATGGCTACACCTTC.